This T cell receptor (beta chain) was identified during a study of beta chain features in type 1 diabetes. Sort purity for all populations was recorded as exceeding 98%. Sequenced material consisted of expressed TCRB transcripts (all of the isolated RNA was reverse transcribed). The method was immunoSEQ multiplex PCR; TCRdb's version includes in-frame clones alone and lacks a portion of them. The data show about 130,000 clones, with 9% to 9.5% seen just once and 0.55% to 0.85% held by the top ten. The ends were cut back, 7 bases at V and 1 base at J, with 10 bases in the middle. CDR1 SQVTM and CDR2 ANQGSEA come from the germline V gene. This CDR3 contains 12 residues.

Sequenced material: central memory CD4+ T cells from blood. V and J are TRBV29-1 and TRBJ1-1, with D possibly matching TRBD1 (6 bases). The sequence derives from a man between 18 and 35 years old in good health. The CDR3 bases are TGCAGCGCCGGACAGACGAACACTGAAGCTTTCTTT. Its protein is CSAGQTNTEAFF. Looking up the rest from reference TRBV29-1 and TRBJ1-1 gives the full variable domain: SAVISQKPSRDICQRGTSLTIQCQVDSQVTMMFWYRQQPGQSLTLIATANQGSEATYESGFVIDKFPISRPNLTFSTLTVSNMSPEDSSIYLCSAGQTNTEAFFGQGTRLTVV.